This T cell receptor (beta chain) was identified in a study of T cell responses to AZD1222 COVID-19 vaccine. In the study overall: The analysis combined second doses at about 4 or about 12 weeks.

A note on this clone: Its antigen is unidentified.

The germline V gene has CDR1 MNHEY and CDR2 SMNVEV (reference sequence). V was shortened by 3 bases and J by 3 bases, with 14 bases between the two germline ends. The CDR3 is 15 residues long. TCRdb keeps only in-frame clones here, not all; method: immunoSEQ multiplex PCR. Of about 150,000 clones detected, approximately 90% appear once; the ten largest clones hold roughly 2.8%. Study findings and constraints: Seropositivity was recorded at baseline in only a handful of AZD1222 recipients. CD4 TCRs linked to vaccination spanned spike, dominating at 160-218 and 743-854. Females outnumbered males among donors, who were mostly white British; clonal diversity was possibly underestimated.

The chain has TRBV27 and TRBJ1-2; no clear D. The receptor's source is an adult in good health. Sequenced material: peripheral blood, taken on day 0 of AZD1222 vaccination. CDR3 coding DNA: TGTGCCAGCAGTTTTGGCAGCAGTGATGACTATGGCTACACCTTC. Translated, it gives CASSFGSSDDYGYTF.